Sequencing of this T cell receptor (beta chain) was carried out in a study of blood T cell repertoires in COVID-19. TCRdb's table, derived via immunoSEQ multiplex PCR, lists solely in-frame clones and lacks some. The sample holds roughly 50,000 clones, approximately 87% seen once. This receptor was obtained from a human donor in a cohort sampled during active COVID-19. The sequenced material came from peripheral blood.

The DNA for the CDR3 is TGCAGTGCTAGTAAAGGCAGGGGGGGCAATCAGCCCCAGCATTTT. It is translated as CSASKGRGGNQPQHF. The rearrangement joins TRBV20-1 to TRBJ1-5; 7 positions agree with TRBD1. This CDR3 has 15 residues. Germline values: CDR1 DFQATT, CDR2 SNEGSKA (reference sequence). V dropped 3 bases and J dropped 2; count of bases not matched to a gene: 7.